This TCR beta chain originates from a study of beta chain features in type 1 diabetes (dated by TCRdb to 2017 to 2018). Notes on the research overall: No differences in mean age, gender distribution, total cell number or subset yield were found between patients and healthy donors. Regulatory and stem cell-like memory subsets were isolated from only 8 patients and roughly eight healthy donors, whereas naive and central memory subsets came from all 30 or so donors. In the study, TCRB repertoires of sorted circulating CD4+ T cell subsets from recently diagnosed type 1 diabetes patients were compared with those of matched healthy donors. A total of under 140,000,000 sorted cells were examined across all samples, and the number of cells per subset was strongly correlated with RNA yield. Findings and caveats that apply to the study as a whole: HLA sub-analyses involved small numbers of individuals, so any influence of HLA type on TCRB rearrangement remained unresolved. In all four CD4+ subsets, TCRB CDR3 length was moderately but significantly shorter in type 1 diabetes patients. Because cDNA rather than genomic DNA was sequenced, highly expressing activated cells could have been over-represented, although no difference in activation and CD3 levels was found between groups. Shorter templates might be favored by PCR, yet because patient and control samples were amplified and corrected together, any such skew would affect both groups equally. At VDJ recombination sites, patients with type 1 diabetes made fewer insertions and deleted more nucleotides, a pattern implying thymic rearrangement abnormalities. Naive, central memory and regulatory TCRB repertoires appeared more similar among patients than among healthy donors.

Each donor gave one peripheral blood draw, averaging approximately 0.12 L, which was collected into heparinised tubes. A BD FACSAria II was used to sort naive, central memory, regulatory and stem cell-like memory CD4+ T cells with a panel that included CD45RO, CCR7, CD25, CD127, CD95 and CD27. Every sorted population had a purity above 95%. PBMCs were isolated immediately by Lymphoprep density gradient centrifugation and stained directly without culture. To minimize batch effects, samples were stained and sorted in pairs, one healthy donor with one patient per experiment. Concerning this clone itself: Its antigen specificity is not known. Base qualities were left out, and no much larger clone turns up one base away.

According to the germline V gene, CDR1 reads SGHRS and CDR2 reads YFSETQ. The cysteine opens and the phenylalanine closes a CDR3 of 13 amino acids. CDR3 DNA is the only sequence kept; it has 39 bases, read in frame from the first base. Relative to germline, V is 4 bases shorter and J is 3 bases shorter, with 10 bases between their ends. The High Capacity cDNA Reverse Transcription Kit was used to reverse transcribe all of the isolated RNA, meaning that expressed TCRB transcripts were what got sequenced. Naive, central memory and regulatory T cell samples underwent deep immunoSEQ sequencing, averaging approximately 3.5 million total reads per sample. Sorted cells were lysed in RLT buffer, and RNA was extracted using DNase-treated RNeasy Micro or Mini kits according to cell number. To prevent cross-contamination, each cell subset was processed individually, whereas patient and healthy donor samples were processed jointly. TCRB sequences were amplified from cDNA with the immunoSEQ multiplex PCR, producing 87-bp fragments spanning the CDR3 region. Sequencing of the amplicons was done on the Illumina HiSeq platform. In the source study's methods: PCR bias was corrected computationally using synthetic template baselines, and reads within Hamming distance 2 were collapsed, with unmergeable singletons discarded. Reads were aligned against IMGT so that V, D and J genes, CDR3 length and insertions or deletions at six rearrangement sites could be assigned. Within each subset, clonotype counts were normalized to sorted cell number, after which true diversity and Gini coefficients were computed with the tcR R package. The overlap coefficient, calculated on TCRB nucleotide sequences, was used to quantify repertoire sharing. TCRdb's version of the immuneACCESS table is confined to in-frame rearrangements and falls short of the full clone set. An unresolved V gene accounts for under half of the shortfall where checked; the remainder is of unknown origin. V and J calls and clone size are copied from that table; D and trimming were computed from the DNA. The sample data list 150,000 to 200,000 clones, and 10% to 15% of these were observed just once. The leading ten clones occupy approximately 0.64% of the sample.

This receptor chain uses TRBV5-1 and TRBJ2-5; possibly the D gene is TRBD1, per 6 matching bases. The receptor was isolated from a woman younger than 35 in good health. Sequencing was performed on central memory CD4+ T cells from blood. CDR3 sequence: CASSQRTEETQYF. The DNA sequence is TGCGCCAGCAGCCAACGGACAGAAGAGACCCAGTACTTC. The variable domain in full, with residues beyond the CDR3 obtained from the reference TRBV5-1 and TRBJ2-5 genes, is KAGVTQTPRYLIKTRGQQVTLSCSPISGHRSVSWYQQTPGQGLQFLFEYFSETQRNKGNFPGRFSGRQFSNSRSEMNVSTLELGDSALYLCASSQRTEETQYFGPGTRLLVL.